This TCR beta chain was sequenced in a study of regulatory dendritic cells for organ transplantation. To note about this clone: Antigen unknown.

Points from the study as a whole: Mature dendritic cells appeared to drive more memory CD8+ clonal expansion than regulatory ones. Naive CD4+ and CD8+ repertoires were highly diverse; memory CD8+ was most oligoclonal. Between individuals, the alloreactive memory CD8+ T cell pool differed considerably.

FACS sorted CD4+ or CD8+ T cells into CD45RA+ naive and CD45RO+ memory. Repertoires were generated with immunoSEQ multiplex PCR, while TCRdb's copy carries only in-frame clones and drops some. Seen here are 11,000 or so clones, roughly 70% observed once, and the top ten hold under 20%. V was trimmed by 4 bases and J by 5 bases, leaving 18 bases between them. The CDR3 totals 16 residues. CDR1 MRHNA and CDR2 SNTAGT come from the germline V gene. Sequencing input: memory CD8+ T cells from blood. Subset noted: CD45RO+ memory T cells. The sequence came from a human donor in good health. The chain employs TRBV6-4 and TRBJ2-1; possible D gene TRBD2, 7 bases. The CDR3 DNA sequence: TGTGCCAGCAGTGCTGATTTGAGGGGGGGTAACAATGAGCAGTTCTTC. The encoded protein is CASSADLRGGNNEQFF.